In its sample, the clone carrying this TCR beta chain was seen many times. A single record per CDR3 protein comes from TCRdb applying MiXCR to the 5' RACE reads. Seen here are under 900,000 distinct CDR3 sequences, about 18% observed once, and the top ten hold roughly 14%. The data stem from a study of identical twins. V was clipped by 5 bases and J by 2 bases, with 4 bases between them. The CDR3 length is 11 residues. These records were also assigned to another study, of T cells expressing NK-cell markers. As reported in that work: For over five donors, the dominant NKG2C+ clonotypes made up roughly 1.0-7.0% of their CD8+ T cells.

The V gene is TRBV12-3 or TRBV12-4, the J gene TRBJ2-7; D is undetermined. Sequencing was performed on PBMCs. The TCR originated in a woman under 30 in good health. The DNA of the CDR3 is TGTGCCAGCAGTACAACCTACGAGCAGTACTTC. Its protein product is CASSTTYEQYF.